The rows below give T cell receptor beta chains drawn from one sample of a study of shared clonotypes between healthy human individuals. TCRdb's table, derived via immunoSEQ multiplex PCR, lists solely in-frame clones and lacks some. The data hold 1.4 million to 1.5 million clones, with approximately 96% observed a single time. Source material: naive CD4+ T cells sorted from blood. The receptor source for this set is a man between 25 and 39 years old in good health. CDR3s include the opening cysteine and the closing phenylalanine or tryptophan. Each record gives: clone size, V gene, D gene, J gene, CDR3 protein, CDR3 DNA. D genes are given only for firm matches. Not every row has a clone size; where given, it reads once, few, many or a size class.

>.|TRBV7-8|.|TRBJ1-2
CASSLQDNYGYTF
TGTGCCAGCAGCTTGCAGGATAACTATGGCTACACCTTC
>.|TRBV7-8|.|TRBJ2-3
CASSLPRDIVDTQYF
TGTGCCAGCAGCTTACCCCGGGATATTGTAGATACGCAGTATTTT
>.|TRBV7-9|TRBD2|TRBJ2-5
CASSLAPGEGNRETQYF
TGTGCCAGCAGCTTAGCGCCGGGGGAGGGAAATCGAGAGACCCAGTACTTC
>.|TRBV11-3|.|TRBJ2-7
CASSLAPGLGYEQYF
TGTGCCAGCAGCTTAGCCCCGGGGCTGGGGTACGAGCAGTACTTC
>.|TRBV5-1|TRBD1|TRBJ2-7
CASSFGDRGFHYEQYF
TGCGCCAGCAGCTTTGGGGACAGGGGGTTCCACTACGAGCAGTACTTC
>.|TRBV28|TRBD1|TRBJ1-5
CASSPRGQQPQHF
TGTGCCAGCAGCCCCAGGGGGCAACAGCCCCAGCATTTT
>.|TRBV2|.|TRBJ2-7
CASSVERAYEQYF
TGTGCCAGCAGTGTGGAGCGGGCCTACGAGCAGTACTTC
>.|TRBV6-5|.|TRBJ1-4
CASSPRDTSNEKLFF
TGTGCCAGCAGTCCCCGGGACACCTCTAATGAAAAACTGTTTTTT
>.|TRBV7-9|.|TRBJ2-7
CASSLGPLTYEQYF
TGTGCCAGCAGCTTAGGTCCCCTTACCTACGAGCAGTACTTC
>.|TRBV4-1|TRBD2|TRBJ2-1
CASSQDRGGSLYNEQFF
TGCGCCAGCAGCCAAGATCGAGGCGGGAGTTTGTACAATGAGCAGTTCTTC
>.|TRBV6-5|.|TRBJ2-1
CASSYRGGPNEQFF
TGTGCCAGCAGTTACAGGGGAGGCCCCAATGAGCAGTTCTTC
>.|TRBV30|TRBD2|TRBJ2-1
CAWSVDRLAGVYNEQFF
TGTGCCTGGAGTGTAGATAGACTAGCGGGTGTCTACAATGAGCAGTTCTTC
>.|TRBV18|TRBD1|TRBJ2-5
CASSPPGQGRETQYF
TGTGCCAGCTCACCTCCGGGACAGGGGAGAGAGACCCAGTACTTC
>.|TRBV18|.|TRBJ1-5
CASSPGMGSNQPQHF
TGTGCCAGCTCACCGGGGATGGGTAGCAATCAGCCCCAGCATTTT
>.|TRBV6-5|TRBD1|TRBJ1-1
CASSYSGQTNTEAFF
TGTGCCAGCAGTTACTCGGGACAGACGAACACTGAAGCTTTCTTT
>.|TRBV2|.|TRBJ2-4
CASSDSSGAKNIQYF
TGTGCCAGCAGTGATTCCTCGGGGGCCAAAAACATTCAGTACTTC
>once|TRBV6-1|.|TRBJ2-7
CASSGIYGVYEQYF
TGTGCCAGCAGTGGGATTTATGGAGTCTACGAGCAGTACTTC
>.|TRBV11-3|.|TRBJ2-2
CASSLHPTGELFF
TGTGCCAGCAGCTTACATCCAACCGGGGAGCTGTTTTTT
>.|TRBV4-1|TRBD2|TRBJ2-1
CASSEASGRVENEQFF
TGCGCCAGCAGCGAAGCTAGCGGGAGGGTAGAGAATGAGCAGTTCTTC
>.|TRBV6-6|.|TRBJ1-1
CASSWGARGRNTEAFF
TGTGCCAGCAGCTGGGGGGCACGGGGGAGGAACACTGAAGCTTTCTTT
>.|TRBV11-2|TRBD2|TRBJ2-7
CASSLRAGEYEQYF
TGTGCCAGCAGCTTGAGAGCGGGAGAGTATGAGCAGTACTTC
>.|TRBV28|TRBD1|TRBJ2-2
CASSQRGPGELFF
TGTGCCAGCAGTCAAAGGGGGCCCGGGGAGCTGTTTTTT
>.|TRBV28|.|TRBJ2-7
CASSSPDRKYEQYF
TGTGCCAGCAGTTCCCCCGACAGGAAATACGAGCAGTACTTC
>once|TRBV28|TRBD2|TRBJ2-1
CASFDLAGTEFF
TGTGCCAGCTTCGACCTAGCGGGAACGGAGTTCTTC
>.|TRBV25-1|.|TRBJ1-4
CAMQPVGVVLAKLFF
TGTGCCATGCAGCCTGTGGGGGTCGTTCTAGCAAAACTGTTTTTT
>.|TRBV5-1|.|TRBJ1-2
CASSWDPGDYGYTF
TGCGCCAGCAGCTGGGACCCAGGAGACTATGGCTACACCTTC
>.|TRBV5-1|.|TRBJ2-1
CASSLLGHNEQFF
TGCGCCAGCAGCTTGTTAGGGCACAATGAGCAGTTCTTC
>.|TRBV5-1|TRBD2|TRBJ2-3
CASTSGREDTQYF
TGCGCCAGCACGAGCGGGAGGGAGGATACGCAGTATTTT
>.|TRBV7-3|TRBD2|TRBJ2-5
CASSLGTSGRQETQYF
TGTGCCAGCAGCTTGGGGACTAGCGGGAGACAAGAGACCCAGTACTTC
>.|TRBV25-1|.|TRBJ2-1
CASSELFWGHEFF
TGTGCCAGCAGTGAATTGTTTTGGGGACATGAGTTCTTC
>.|TRBV11-2|.|TRBJ2-3
CASAIGRDGTDTQYF
TGTGCCAGCGCAATAGGCAGGGATGGCACAGATACGCAGTATTTT
>.|TRBV7-8|.|TRBJ1-3
CASSPRQARVGNTIYF
TGTGCCAGCAGCCCGCGACAGGCCCGAGTTGGAAACACCATATATTTT
>once|TRBV20-1|.|TRBJ2-3
CSPVANTQYF
TGCAGTCCCGTAGCGAATACGCAGTATTTT
>.|TRBV18|TRBD1|TRBJ2-5
CASSPFNSGQGRRETQYF
TGTGCCAGCTCACCTTTTAATTCCGGACAGGGACGGAGAGAGACCCAGTACTTC
>.|TRBV9|.|TRBJ2-3
CASSFTPTDTQYF
TGTGCCAGCAGCTTCACCCCGACAGATACGCAGTATTTT
>.|TRBV18|.|TRBJ2-1
CASSGAGPDNEQFF
TGTGCCAGCTCCGGGGCAGGGCCAGACAATGAGCAGTTCTTC
>.|TRBV18|.|TRBJ2-1
CASSPPSEYNEQFF
TGTGCCAGCTCACCACCGTCGGAATACAATGAGCAGTTCTTC
>.|TRBV6-5|.|TRBJ2-7
CASSRQGGSYEQYF
TGTGCCAGCAGTCGGCAGGGCGGATCCTACGAGCAGTACTTC
>.|TRBV28|.|TRBJ2-3
CASRKAGQSGAQYF
TGTGCCAGCAGAAAGGCGGGACAATCGGGCGCGCAGTATTTT
>.|TRBV5-1|.|TRBJ2-5
CASSLDRTQETQYF
TGCGCCAGCAGCTTGGACAGGACTCAAGAGACCCAGTACTTC
>.|TRBV29-1|TRBD1|TRBJ2-7
CSVVHRGYSYEQYF
TGCAGCGTAGTCCACAGGGGATACTCCTACGAGCAGTACTTC